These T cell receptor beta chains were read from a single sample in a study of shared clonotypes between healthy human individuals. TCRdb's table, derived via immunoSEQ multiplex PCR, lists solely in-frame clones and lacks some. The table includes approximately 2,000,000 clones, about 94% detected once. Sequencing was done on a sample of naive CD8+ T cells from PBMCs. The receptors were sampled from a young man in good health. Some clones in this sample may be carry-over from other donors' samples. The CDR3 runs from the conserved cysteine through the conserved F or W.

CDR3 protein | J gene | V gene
CASSFGTGLSYEQYF | TRBJ2-7 | TRBV11-2
CASSLRLSAEQFF | TRBJ2-1 | TRBV4-1
CASSLGPGLNTEAFF | TRBJ1-1 | TRBV4-3
CASSEAGSLTLNTEAFF | TRBJ1-1 | TRBV6-1
CAWSEASGELFF | TRBJ2-2 | TRBV30
CASSLESGTAYSPLHF | TRBJ1-6 | TRBV11-2
CATSQFAATGTGANVLTF | TRBJ2-6 | TRBV27
CASSQASGTLYGYTF | TRBJ1-2 | TRBV14
CAWSVGTGRVQETQYF | TRBJ2-5 | TRBV30
CAISGFAVGGEEGDFSYNEQFF | TRBJ2-1 | TRBV10-3
CASRAGGEHNEQFF | TRBJ2-1 | TRBV7-9
CASSPGRTGYYGYTF | TRBJ1-2 | TRBV28
CASSFYKTSTDTQYF | TRBJ2-3 | TRBV28
CASSQELGTGDYEQYF | TRBJ2-7 | TRBV4-1
CASSVAVWGGTRETQYF | TRBJ2-5 | TRBV9
CSVPLTSVNEQFF | TRBJ2-1 | TRBV29-1
CSALSTSSYEQYF | TRBJ2-7 | TRBV29-1
CASTLVDGAGKQYF | TRBJ2-7 | TRBV6-5
CASSVRRGLDNEQFF | TRBJ2-1 | TRBV9
CASSFLREGGDTQYF | TRBJ2-3 | TRBV27
CASSIIGTVLFYGYTF | TRBJ1-2 | TRBV19
CASSFEQGRGSGYTF | TRBJ1-2 | TRBV27
CASSQEDSNQPQHF | TRBJ1-5 | TRBV4-1
CASSVTDRYNEQFF | TRBJ2-1 | TRBV9
CASSNPRPLPYNEQFF | TRBJ2-1 | TRBV19
CATSRVSDTEAFF | TRBJ1-1 | TRBV15
CASSPTGPFNQPQHF | TRBJ1-5 | TRBV19
CASRSGTSEYEQYF | TRBJ2-7 | TRBV7-8
CASSLDSPAPEVRYGYTF | TRBJ1-2 | TRBV7-2
CSPQPWAGTEAFF | TRBJ1-1 | TRBV29-1
CASSIEKGRDTEAFF | TRBJ1-1 | TRBV19
CASSSNDVRVNEQFF | TRBJ2-1 | TRBV4-3
CASSPQGEGQPQHF | TRBJ1-5 | TRBV7-9
CASSLRGGATQETQYF | TRBJ2-5 | TRBV7-8
CASSPGLALEQFF | TRBJ2-1 | TRBV6-5
CASSQTPAVNYGYTF | TRBJ1-2 | TRBV9
CAWSGGYAGELFF | TRBJ2-2 | TRBV30
CASSLGGSYEQYF | TRBJ2-7 | TRBV27
CASSLGGTYEQYF | TRBJ2-7 | TRBV4-3
CASRPDRVGPAAGYTF | TRBJ1-2 | TRBV5-1
CASSPSWARNQPQHF | TRBJ1-5 | TRBV7-9
CASSQVGIETQYF | TRBJ2-5 | TRBV4-1
CASSLLAVNTEAFF | TRBJ1-1 | TRBV28
CASSPSGSYEQYF | TRBJ2-7 | TRBV9
CASSFGSPAYEQYF | - | TRBV28
CASSAGGSYNEQFF | TRBJ2-1 | TRBV28
CASSDDRGRAYEQYF | TRBJ2-7 | TRBV28